This T cell receptor beta chain is drawn from a study of regulatory T cells in long-lasting Graves disease. Study observations and caveats: Segments TRBV28, TRBJ1-2 and TRBJ2-5 showed preferential usage in persistent disease.

The CDR3 totals 13 residues. Per the germline V gene, CDR1 is SQVTM and CDR2 is ANQGSEA. The time point was: newly diagnosed GD, antithyroid drugs for less than 3 months. Preparation of the TCR library used RNA extracted from PBMCs. This clonotype came up a few times. Its antigen is unknown. The junction departs from the called germline gene at one end, perhaps through a read error. Assembly of TCR beta libraries relied on iRepertoire HTBI primers together with Arm-PCR of CDR3 regions. MiXCR was run by TCRdb on the multiplex PCR reads, yielding one entry per CDR3 protein. The sample holds a few hundred thousand distinct CDR3 sequences, 14% seen once. The same data also contributed to another study, on T cells in Graves' hyperthyroidism and ophthalmopathy. This second report adds: The primer set for the first-round RT-PCR of the TCR CDR3 was HTBI.

The rearrangement links TRBV29-1 to TRBJ2-5; 9 bases map to TRBD2. This specimen consisted of peripheral blood mononuclear cells (PBMCs), obtained at new diagnosis, from a patient treated with antithyroid drugs. This TCR was sampled from a woman in her fifties or sixties with Graves disease. CDR3 sequence: CSVGTSTQEAQYF. The CDR3 region has the DNA TGCAGCGTCGGGACTAGCACCCAAGAGGCCCAGTACTTC.